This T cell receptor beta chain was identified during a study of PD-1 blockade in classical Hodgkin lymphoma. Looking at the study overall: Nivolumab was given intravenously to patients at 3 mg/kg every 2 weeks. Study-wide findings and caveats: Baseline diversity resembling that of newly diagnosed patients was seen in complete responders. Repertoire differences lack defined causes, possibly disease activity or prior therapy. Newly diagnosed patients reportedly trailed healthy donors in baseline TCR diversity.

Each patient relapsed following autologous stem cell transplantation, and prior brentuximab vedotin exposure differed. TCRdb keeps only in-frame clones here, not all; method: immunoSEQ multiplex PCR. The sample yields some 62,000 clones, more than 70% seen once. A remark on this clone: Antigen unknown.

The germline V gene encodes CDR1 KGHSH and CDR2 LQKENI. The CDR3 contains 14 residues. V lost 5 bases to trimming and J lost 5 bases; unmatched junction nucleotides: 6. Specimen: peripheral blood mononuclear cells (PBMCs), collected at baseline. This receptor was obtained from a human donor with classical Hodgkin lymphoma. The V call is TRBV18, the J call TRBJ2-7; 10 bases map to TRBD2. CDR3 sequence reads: CASSSSGGYHEQYF. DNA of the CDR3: TGTGCCAGCTCATCTAGCGGGGGATACCACGAGCAGTACTTC.